This TCR beta chain originates from a study of cytomegalovirus exposure and HLA in healthy donors. As for this clone: What it recognizes is unknown.

Germline CDR1 LGHNA, CDR2 YSLEER. With V trimmed by 0 bases and J by 3 bases, 1 base remained unmatched. This CDR3 spans 14 amino acids. Primers: 60 Vbeta forward and 13 Jbeta reverse. Profiling relied on immunoSEQ multiplex PCR, and the TCRdb table lists in-frame clones only, not all of them. The sample contains about 160,000 clones, approximately 77% of which appear only once. Samples came from healthy bone marrow donors. Sampled while nominally healthy, donors likely had unrecorded immune exposures. The study's findings and limits: The study designated roughly 160 TCR beta chains cytomegalovirus-associated. Later analysis identified several of the most significant clusters that appeared linked to common viral pathogens.

The source material was PBMCs. The sequence was collected from a male donor in good health and CMV-seropositive. The genes are TRBV4-3 and TRBJ1-2; TRBD1 matches 7 bases. CDR3 bases: TGCGCCAGCAGCCAAGACGGGACAGACTATGGCTACACCTTC. Its translation: CASSQDGTDYGYTF.